This is a list of T cell receptor beta chains from one sample in a study of blood T cell repertoires in COVID-19. This table comes from immunoSEQ multiplex PCR, and its TCRdb copy is limited to in-frame clones, with some not included. In the table there are 150,000 to 200,000 clones, over 75% of which are singletons. The source material was peripheral blood. The source is a man in his fifties who had recovered from COVID-19. The CDR3 runs from the conserved cysteine through the conserved F or W. D genes are given only for firm matches. Expanded clones get a size class; other rows say once, few or many, or leave the size out.

>few|TRBJ2-2|NA|TRBV6-5
TGTGCCAGCAGTTACTCGAACGGACACCGGGAGCTGTTTTTT
CASSYSNGHRELFF
>NA|TRBJ2-7|NA|TRBV11-2
TGTGCCAGCACCCTCCTCGCGTCGGGGACATACCCCTACGAGCAGTACTTC
CASTLLASGTYPYEQYF
>NA|TRBJ2-1|TRBD2|TRBV18
TGTGCCAGCTCACCACTCTATTCTAGCGGGTATGAAAACAATGAGCAGTTCTTC
CASSPLYSSGYENNEQFF
>NA|TRBJ2-5|NA|TRBV28
TGTGCCAGCAGCTATGGGGGCAGCGCGAAGACCCAGTACTTC
CASSYGGSAKTQYF
>NA|TRBJ2-6|NA|TRBV18
TGTGCCAGCTCACCCCAATTTGTCAGGGGAACCTCTGGGGCCAACGTCCTGACTTTC
CASSPQFVRGTSGANVLTF
>NA|TRBJ1-4|TRBD1|TRBV4-2
TGTGCCAGCAGCCAAACCGGGACAGGGCGTGTGTGGAAACTGTTTTTT
CASSQTGTGRVWKLFF
>NA|TRBJ1-2|NA|TRBV28
TGTGCCAGCAGACAGGGCGAGTACTATGGCTACACCTTC
CASRQGEYYGYTF
>NA|TRBJ2-7|NA|TRBV3-1/TRBV3-2
TGTGCCAGCAGCCAAGGTGTGCCAGGTAATCTCTACGAGCAGTACTTC
CASSQGVPGNLYEQYF
>NA|TRBJ2-6|NA|TRBV7-8
TGTGCCAGCAGCTTCGGGAGTTGGTTCTCTGGGGCCAACGTCCTGACTTTC
CASSFGSWFSGANVLTF
>NA|TRBJ2-6|NA|TRBV7-3
TGTGCCAGCAGCTTGGAGTCTGGGGCCAACGTCCTGACTTTC
CASSLESGANVLTF
>NA|TRBJ2-3|TRBD2|TRBV27
TGTGCCAGCAGGGGACTAGATACAGATACGCAGTATTTT
CASRGLDTDTQYF